Below are 26 T cell receptor beta chains sequenced from a single sample in a study of blood T cell repertoires in COVID-19. This table comes from immunoSEQ multiplex PCR, and its TCRdb copy is limited to in-frame clones, with some not included. The repertoire includes about 440,000 clones, roughly 87% of them detected once, and 0.6% sits in the top ten. Sequencing used PBMCs or T cells enriched from blood (not recorded which). These receptors were obtained from a man aged 18 to 29 who had recovered from COVID-19.

In its sample, this clone was seen a few times. Other DNA sequences of this sample code for an identical CDR3. This chain connects TRBV3-1 (or the pseudogene TRBV3-2) to TRBJ1-1; possibly TRBD1 for D (5 bases). From germline, CDR1 is LGHDT and CDR2 YNNKEL (reference sequence). This CDR3 has 14 amino acids. V was shortened by 1 base and J by 0 bases, with 6 bases between the two germline ends. For the CDR3, the DNA is TGTGCCAGCAGCCAAGGACAGTTGAACACTGAAGCTTTCTTT. Translating gives CASSQGQLNTEAFF.

The chain combines TRBV7-3 with TRBJ2-5; TRBD2 matches 9 bases. The germline gives CDR1 SGHTA, CDR2 FQGTGA. V dropped 5 bases and J dropped 3; count of bases not matched to a gene: 7. The length of the CDR3 is 15 residues. The CDR3 sequence is CASSPSSGRKETQYF. Written as DNA, the CDR3 is TGTGCCAGCAGCCCGAGTAGCGGGAGAAAAGAGACCCAGTACTTC.

The chain recombines TRBV28 with TRBJ1-3; D is uncertain. From germline, CDR1 is MDHEN and CDR2 SYDVKM. Trimming pared 10 bases from V and 1 base from J, leaving 14 bases between. The CDR3 runs to 14 residues. The CDR3 nucleotides are TGTGCCACGGAGGTGAGGCAGTCTGGAAACACCATATATTTT. The encoded protein is CATEVRQSGNTIYF.

The chain is built from TRBV7-9 and TRBJ1-4, with D tentatively TRBD1 (5 bases). Trimming left V 4 bases short and J 8 bases short, with 14 bases between. The CDR3 is made up of 14 amino acids. In germline, CDR1 is SEHNR, CDR2 FQNEAQ (reference sequence). The CDR3 coding sequence is TGTGCCAGCAGCTCGGGGGTACGCGGGGAAAAACTGTTTTTT. Protein product: CASSSGVRGEKLFF.

The V call is TRBV24-1, the J call TRBJ2-7, with D perhaps matching TRBD1 (6 bases). Germline loops: CDR1 KGHDR, CDR2 SFDVKD. V was pared by 7 bases and J by 0 bases, with 9 bases between. CDR3 length: 13 residues. The CDR3 DNA follows: TGTGCCACCAGACAGGGAGCCTCCTACGAGCAGTACTTC. It translates to CATRQGASYEQYF.

The table lists this clone with a count of one. The V gene is TRBV24-1, the J gene TRBJ2-7; possible D gene TRBD1, 6 bases. V lost 5 bases, J lost 1 base, and 11 bases lay in between. Germline V gene lookup returns CDR1 KGHDR and CDR2 SFDVKD. CDR3 length: 14 amino acids. This CDR3 is CATSGTAESYEQYF. The CDR3 DNA reads as TGTGCCACCAGTGGGACAGCCGAATCCTACGAGCAGTACTTC.

The V gene is TRBV5-4, the J gene TRBJ1-6, with TRBD1 as a possible D gene (5 bases). The CDR3 covers 13 residues. Germline V gene sequence: CDR1 SGHNT, CDR2 YYREEE (reference sequence). The V end lost 4 bases, the J end lost 8 bases, and 10 bases lay between the germline ends. CDR3 residues: CASSLGGDSPLHF. In DNA, the CDR3 is TGTGCCAGCAGCCTGGGGGGGGATTCACCCCTCCACTTT.

The rearrangement joins TRBV19 to TRBJ1-3; TRBD1 aligns across 9 bases. Trimming took 7 bases from V and 4 from J; bases not matched to a gene: 5. The germline V gene has CDR1 LNHDA and CDR2 SQIVND (reference sequence). The CDR3 has 14 residues. CDR3 region: CASKVGTGGNTIYF. The CDR3 region has the DNA TGTGCCAGTAAGGTCGGGACAGGGGGAAACACCATATATTTT.

The chain employs TRBV11-1 and TRBJ2-1; D may be TRBD2 (6 bases). Germline lookup yields CDR1 SGHAT and CDR2 FQDESV (reference sequence). This CDR3 has 16 amino acids. Trimming stripped 3 bases from V and 4 bases from J, with 16 bases between. The CDR3 DNA reads TGTGCCAGCAGCTTGTCGGGGAGGTTAGTGTACAATGAGCAGTTCTTC. The encoded protein is CASSLSGRLVYNEQFF.

This clone was picked up one time. This chain uses TRBV7-2 with TRBJ2-5, with D uncertain. Deletions cut 3 bases from V and 3 bases from J, with 8 bases between. The germline V gene has CDR1 SGHTA and CDR2 FQGNSA. The CDR3 extends over 13 amino acids. The CDR3 sequence is CASSFSREETQYF. The CDR3 DNA sequence: TGTGCCAGCAGCTTTAGCCGGGAAGAGACCCAGTACTTC. Full variable domain (missing parts from reference TRBV7-2 and TRBJ2-5): GAGVSQSPSNKVTEKGKDVELRCDPISGHTALYWYRQSLGQGLEFLIYFQGNSAPDKSGLPSDRFSAERTGGSVSTLTIQRTQQEDSAVYLCASSFSREETQYFGPGTRLLVL.

This chain connects TRBV19 to TRBJ2-1; D is possibly TRBD2 (5 bases). V gave up 9 bases and J gave up 0 bases, with 12 bases separating them. CDR1 and CDR2 (germline): LNHDA, SQIVND (reference sequence). The CDR3 sequence is 14 residues long. The CDR3 nucleotides read TGTGCCAGCCATGGAGGCAGCTCCTACAATGAGCAGTTCTTC. The encoded protein is CASHGGSSYNEQFF.

The chain couples TRBV9 to TRBJ1-1, with a possible D match to TRBD1 (5 bases). CDR1 is SGDLS, CDR2 YYNGEE, per germline. V was trimmed by 4 bases and J by 5 bases, leaving 18 bases between them. The CDR3 contains 15 residues. CDR3 nucleotides: TGTGCCAGCAGCTACGGGGGATTCCTAGGAACTGAAGCTTTCTTT. Translated, it gives CASSYGGFLGTEAFF.

V is TRBV19 and J is TRBJ1-5; D uncertain. The germline CDR1 and CDR2 sequences are LNHDA and SQIVND (reference sequence). The germline V and J ends were trimmed by 7 bases and 6 bases, with 19 bases remaining between them. The CDR3 runs to 15 residues. Written as DNA, the CDR3 is TGTGCCAGTAACGATCAGGCGGGTGCAGGTCAGCCCCAGCATTTT. Amino acid sequence: CASNDQAGAGQPQHF.

V is TRBV29-1 and J is TRBJ1-6; no clear D gene. Trimming took off 5 bases at V and 8 bases at J, with 10 bases between the two ends. This CDR3 is built from 12 residues. The V gene's germline CDR1 is SQVTM and CDR2 ANQGSEA. CDR3 sequence (DNA): TGCAGCGTTCGGGGTGATCATTCACCCCTCCACTTT. This sequence encodes CSVRGDHSPLHF.

J is TRBJ1-1 and V is TRBV14; D is uncertain. Germline lookup yields CDR1 SGHDN and CDR2 FVKESK. V lost 4 bases and J 4 bases, leaving 16 bases between the germline ends. The CDR3 totals 15 residues. The CDR3 sequence: CASSPTANEGTEAFF. For the CDR3, the DNA is TGTGCCAGCAGCCCTACAGCTAATGAAGGCACTGAAGCTTTCTTT.

The CDR3 sequence: CASSWGGENYGYTF. The CDR3 region has the DNA TGTGCCAGCAGCTGGGGGGGAGAGAACTATGGCTACACCTTC. J is TRBJ1-2 and V is TRBV7-9, with D tentatively TRBD1 (5 bases). The CDR3 totals 14 residues. V was pared by 4 bases and J by 2 bases, with 11 bases between. Germline loops: CDR1 SEHNR, CDR2 FQNEAQ (reference sequence).

The V and J genes are TRBV7-9 and TRBJ1-2, with D tentatively TRBD1 (5 bases). V lost 8 bases and J lost 0, with 10 bases in between. Germline V gene data show CDR1 as SEHNR and CDR2 as FQNEAQ (reference sequence). CDR3 size: 13 residues. Here the CDR3 reads CASGQGSNYGYTF. The CDR3 DNA reads as TGTGCCAGCGGGCAGGGCTCTAACTATGGCTACACCTTC.

This chain joins TRBV18 and TRBJ1-2; 10 bases align to TRBD1. This CDR3 comprises 13 residues. The V gene's germline CDR1 is KGHSH and CDR2 LQKENI. The junction had 4 bases not matched to a gene; V was cut back by 4 bases and J by 8 bases. The CDR3 sequence is CASSQTGGEGYTF. The CDR3 DNA reads as TGTGCCAGCTCACAGACAGGGGGCGAGGGCTACACCTTC.

This clone is a singleton in its sample. The V call is TRBV9, the J call TRBJ2-7; 10 nucleotides agree with TRBD1. This CDR3 has 16 residues. Germline CDR1 reads SGDLS; CDR2 reads YYNGEE. V shed 4 bases, J shed 5 bases, and the junction held 12 bases outside the gene matches. CDR3 in amino acids: CASSPRETGGLDEQYF. CDR3 coding DNA: TGTGCCAGCAGCCCTAGGGAGACAGGGGGCTTGGACGAGCAGTACTTC.

This chain uses TRBV6-5 with TRBJ2-2, with 8 bases identical to TRBD1. The length of the CDR3 is 14 residues. The germline gives CDR1 MNHEY, CDR2 SVGAGI. V dropped 9 bases and J dropped 6; count of bases not matched to a gene: 9. The CDR3: CASHDRGSAGELFF. The CDR3 DNA reads TGTGCCAGTCACGACAGGGGATCGGCCGGGGAGCTGTTTTTT.

V is TRBV4-1 and J is TRBJ2-1, with D maybe TRBD2 (6 bases). CDR3 length equals 15 residues. Germline CDR1 is MGHRA and CDR2 is YSYEKL. V lost 6 bases, J lost 8 bases, and 20 bases lay in between. The CDR3 sequence: CASRRSEQASDEQFF. Written as DNA, the CDR3 is TGCGCCAGCAGGCGTAGCGAGCAGGCTAGCGATGAGCAGTTCTTC.

This rearrangement joins TRBV3-1 (or the pseudogene TRBV3-2) to TRBJ2-6; no firm D call. The V and J ends lost 0 bases and 0 bases respectively, with 3 bases between them. The CDR3 is made up of 15 amino acids. The V gene's germline CDR1 is LGHDT and CDR2 YNNKEL (reference sequence). The CDR3 sequence: CASSQDISGANVLTF. The CDR3, as DNA: TGTGCCAGCAGCCAAGATATCTCTGGGGCCAACGTCCTGACTTTC.

The chain joins TRBV9 to TRBJ2-7; D perhaps matches TRBD1 (6 bases). Germline V gene data show CDR1 as SGDLS and CDR2 as YYNGEE. Trimming pared 4 bases from V and 5 bases from J, leaving 19 bases between. The CDR3 has 15 residues. CDR3 in DNA: TGTGCCAGCAGCCGACAGGCCCAAGGGAAGGACGAGCAGTACTTC. This encodes CASSRQAQGKDEQYF.

The chain uses TRBV5-4 and TRBJ2-3; TRBD2 matches at 14 bases. This CDR3 is built from 16 residues. Trimming cost V 4 bases and J 5 bases; bases outside gene matches: 6. CDR1 is SGHNT, CDR2 YYREEE, per germline (reference sequence). The CDR3 DNA is TGTGCCAGCAGCCGGGGGACTAGCGGGAGTGGAGATACGCAGTATTTT. It translates to CASSRGTSGSGDTQYF.

The rearrangement links TRBV19 to TRBJ1-1; D uncertain. V lost 0 bases to trimming and J lost 1 base, with 9 bases between them. Looked up from germline, CDR1 is LNHDA and CDR2 is SQIVND (reference sequence). The CDR3 spans 15 residues. CDR3 DNA sequence: TGTGCCAGTAGTATAGATCGAGCAGGGAACACTGAAGCTTTCTTT. Its translation is CASSIDRAGNTEAFF. Looking up the rest from reference TRBV19 and TRBJ1-1 gives the full variable domain: DGGITQSPKYLFRKEGQNVTLSCEQNLNHDAMYWYRQDPGQGLRLIYYSQIVNDFQKGDIAEGYSVSREKKESFPLTVTSAQKNPTAFYLCASSIDRAGNTEAFFGQGTRLTVV.

The V call is TRBV6-5, the J call TRBJ1-1; D not certain. The CDR3 spans 15 residues. Germline CDR1 and CDR2: MNHEY and SVGAGI. The V gene lost 5 bases and the J gene lost 4 bases, with 17 bases spanning the gap. The CDR3 DNA sequence: TGTGCCAGCAGTCAGATCGGGGATTGGGGCACTGAAGCTTTCTTT. It translates to CASSQIGDWGTEAFF.